Listed below are T cell receptor beta chains from one sample, sequenced in a study of shared clonotypes between healthy human individuals. Some clones are missing from TCRdb's copy, which holds only in-frame ones; the method was immunoSEQ multiplex PCR. The sample has about 2.1 million clones, 93% seen once; the top ten hold more than 1.5%. Sequencing was performed on naive CD8+ T cells from PBMCs. These receptors were collected from a man between 18 and 29 years old in good health. Some clones in this sample may be carry-over from other donors' samples. CDR3s include the opening cysteine and the closing phenylalanine or tryptophan. Fields, in order: V gene, D gene, CDR3 protein. The D gene is left open where the match is weak.

v_call: TRBV29-1
d_call: .
cdr3_aa: CSVVARLYNEQFF

v_call: TRBV27
d_call: TRBD1
cdr3_aa: CASSSRTGNTNEKLFF

v_call: TRBV13
d_call: .
cdr3_aa: CASSTRRDSGNTIYF

v_call: TRBV2
d_call: .
cdr3_aa: CASSEVWGNEQYF

v_call: TRBV6-4
d_call: TRBD2
cdr3_aa: CASSDSPSGGYNEQFF

v_call: TRBV19
d_call: TRBD1
cdr3_aa: CASSSAPTGGSYEQYF

v_call: TRBV9
d_call: .
cdr3_aa: CASSAGQSSGNTIYF

v_call: TRBV25-1
d_call: TRBD1
cdr3_aa: CASTERDSYGYTF

v_call: TRBV27
d_call: .
cdr3_aa: CASSFIMRGTYGYTF

v_call: TRBV11-3
d_call: .
cdr3_aa: CASSPGGQGPGNTIYF

v_call: TRBV9
d_call: .
cdr3_aa: CASSAYPDSNTGELFF

v_call: TRBV18
d_call: .
cdr3_aa: CASSRGTVRNYEQYF

v_call: TRBV29-1
d_call: .
cdr3_aa: CSVASGSSYNEQFF

v_call: TRBV12-5
d_call: TRBD1
cdr3_aa: CASGLLSGGRNYGYTF

v_call: TRBV5-6
d_call: .
cdr3_aa: CASSWWGNTIYF

v_call: TRBV9
d_call: .
cdr3_aa: CASSNGGQSSYNEQFF

v_call: TRBV4-2
d_call: TRBD2
cdr3_aa: CASSQVSAGYNEQFF

v_call: TRBV6-6
d_call: .
cdr3_aa: CASSYLGEDQDYGYTF

v_call: TRBV6-5
d_call: .
cdr3_aa: CASSYTLGPNQPQHF

v_call: TRBV4-1
d_call: TRBD1
cdr3_aa: CASSHKTGQGSYEQYF

v_call: TRBV29-1
d_call: .
cdr3_aa: CSVEVDGWEIDEQFF

v_call: TRBV11-2
d_call: .
cdr3_aa: CASSPGLARSDEQFF